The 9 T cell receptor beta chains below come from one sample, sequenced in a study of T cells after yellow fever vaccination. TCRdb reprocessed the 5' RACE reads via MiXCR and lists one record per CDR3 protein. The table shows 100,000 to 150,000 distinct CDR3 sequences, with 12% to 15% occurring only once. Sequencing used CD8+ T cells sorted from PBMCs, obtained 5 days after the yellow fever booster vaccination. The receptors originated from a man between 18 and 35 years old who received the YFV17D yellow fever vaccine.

CDR3 protein: CSALPTSGEILSYNEQFF. The CDR3 DNA follows: TGCAGTGCTCTTCCGACTAGCGGGGAGATTCTATCCTACAATGAGCAGTTCTTC. This chain connects TRBV20-1 to TRBJ2-1, with TRBD2 matching 11 bases. The V segment lost 5 bases and the J segment 1 base; nucleotides outside the gene matches: 13. From germline, CDR1 is DFQATT and CDR2 SNEGSKA (reference sequence). The CDR3 consists of 18 residues.

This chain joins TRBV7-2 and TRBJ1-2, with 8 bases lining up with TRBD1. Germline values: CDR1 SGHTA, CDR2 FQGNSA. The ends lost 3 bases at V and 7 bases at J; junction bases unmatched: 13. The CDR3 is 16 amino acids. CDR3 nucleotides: TGTGCCAGCAGCTTCCCGGGGGGGCAGGGGGCTGGTGGCTACACCTTC. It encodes CASSFPGGQGAGGYTF.

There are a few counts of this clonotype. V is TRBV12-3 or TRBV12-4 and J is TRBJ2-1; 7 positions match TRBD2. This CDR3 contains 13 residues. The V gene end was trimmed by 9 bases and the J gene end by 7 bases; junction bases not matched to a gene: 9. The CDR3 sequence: CASSGEGRNEQFF. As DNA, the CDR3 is TGTGCCAGTTCGGGGGAGGGTAGGAATGAGCAGTTCTTC.

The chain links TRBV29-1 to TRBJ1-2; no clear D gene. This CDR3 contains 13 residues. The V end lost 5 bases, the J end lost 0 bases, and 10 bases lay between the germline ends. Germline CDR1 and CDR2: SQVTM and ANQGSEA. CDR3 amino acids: CSVHLWSNYGYTF. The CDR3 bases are TGCAGCGTTCACCTTTGGTCTAACTATGGCTACACCTTC.

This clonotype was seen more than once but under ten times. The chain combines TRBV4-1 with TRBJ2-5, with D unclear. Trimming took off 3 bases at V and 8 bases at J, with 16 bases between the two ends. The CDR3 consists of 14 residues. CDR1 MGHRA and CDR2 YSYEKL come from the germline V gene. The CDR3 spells CASSQPETDDTQYF. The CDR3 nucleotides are TGCGCCAGCAGCCAGCCCGAGACGGATGATACCCAGTACTTC.

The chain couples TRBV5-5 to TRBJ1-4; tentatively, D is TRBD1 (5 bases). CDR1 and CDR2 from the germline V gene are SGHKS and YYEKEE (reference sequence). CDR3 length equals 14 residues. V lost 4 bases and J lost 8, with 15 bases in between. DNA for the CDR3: TGTGCCAGCAGCCCGGAGGAGGGGCAGGAAAAACTGTTTTTT. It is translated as CASSPEEGQEKLFF.

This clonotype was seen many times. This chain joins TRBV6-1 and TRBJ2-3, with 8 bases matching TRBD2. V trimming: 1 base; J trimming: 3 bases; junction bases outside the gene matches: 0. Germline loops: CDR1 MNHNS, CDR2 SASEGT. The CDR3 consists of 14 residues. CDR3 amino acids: CASSEGLATDTQYF. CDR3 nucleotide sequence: TGTGCCAGCAGTGAAGGACTAGCGACAGATACGCAGTATTTT.

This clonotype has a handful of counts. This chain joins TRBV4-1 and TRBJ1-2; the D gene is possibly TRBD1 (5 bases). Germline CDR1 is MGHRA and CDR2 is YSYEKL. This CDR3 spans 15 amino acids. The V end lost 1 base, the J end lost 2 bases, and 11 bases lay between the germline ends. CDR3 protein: CASSQVSGPNYGYTF. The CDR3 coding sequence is TGCGCCAGCAGCCAAGTTTCAGGGCCAAACTATGGCTACACCTTC.

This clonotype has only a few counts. The CDR3: CASSLEWGEETQYF. The CDR3 DNA reads as TGTGCCAGCAGCCTAGAGTGGGGAGAAGAGACCCAGTACTTC. The chain is built from TRBV7-6 and TRBJ2-5, with D perhaps matching TRBD2 (5 bases). Germline V gene data show CDR1 as SGHVS and CDR2 as FNYEAQ. The CDR3 covers 14 residues. The V gene lost 5 bases and the J gene lost 3 bases, with 13 bases spanning the gap.